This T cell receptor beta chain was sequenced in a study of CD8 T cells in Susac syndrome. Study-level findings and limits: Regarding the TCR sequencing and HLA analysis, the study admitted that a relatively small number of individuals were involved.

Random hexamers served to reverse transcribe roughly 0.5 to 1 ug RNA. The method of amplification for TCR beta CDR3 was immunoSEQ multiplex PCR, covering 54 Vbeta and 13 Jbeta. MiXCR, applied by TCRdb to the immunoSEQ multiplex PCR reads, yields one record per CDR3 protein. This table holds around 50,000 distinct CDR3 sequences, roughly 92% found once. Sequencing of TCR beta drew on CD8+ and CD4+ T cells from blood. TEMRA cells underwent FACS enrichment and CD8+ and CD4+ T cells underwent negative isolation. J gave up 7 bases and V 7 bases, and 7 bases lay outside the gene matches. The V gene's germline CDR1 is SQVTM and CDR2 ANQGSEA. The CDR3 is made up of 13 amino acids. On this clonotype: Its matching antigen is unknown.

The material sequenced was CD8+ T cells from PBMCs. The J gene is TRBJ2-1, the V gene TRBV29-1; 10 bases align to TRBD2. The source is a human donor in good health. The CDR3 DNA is TGCAGCGCCGGTAGCGGGAGGTGGAATGAGCAGTTCTTC. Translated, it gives CSAGSGRWNEQFF.